These 5 T cell receptor beta chains were sequenced from one sample in a study of T cell changes during pregnancy in multiple sclerosis. Assay used: immunoSEQ multiplex PCR; TCRdb lists only in-frame clones, some missing. Among roughly 46,000 clones listed, around 93% were seen once. The sample here was CD8+ T cells from peripheral blood mononuclear cells, taken in the first trimester of pregnancy. The receptors originated from a female donor with multiple sclerosis, enrolled in a pregnancy study.

The chain employs TRBV29-1 and TRBJ2-1; 10 nucleotides line up with TRBD1. Germline CDR1 reads SQVTM; CDR2 reads ANQGSEA. This CDR3 has 15 amino acids. Losses at the gene ends were 5 bases for V and 4 bases for J; bases not matched to a gene: 8. In DNA, the CDR3 is TGCAGCGTTTATACCGGGACAGGGGCATACAATGAGCAGTTCTTC. Its protein is CSVYTGTGAYNEQFF.

The chain links TRBV28 to TRBJ2-2, with D maybe TRBD2 (6 bases). The CDR3 contains 11 residues. The V and J ends lost 3 bases and 11 bases respectively, with 7 bases between them. The germline CDR1 and CDR2 sequences are MDHEN and SYDVKM. CDR3 DNA sequence: TGTGCCAGCAGTTTGGGACTTGAGCTGTTTTTT. This translates into CASSLGLELFF.

The J gene is TRBJ2-7, the V gene TRBV10-1; possibly TRBD2 for D (7 bases). The CDR3 is 20 residues long. V was trimmed by 0 bases and J by 1 base, leaving 25 bases between them. Looked up from germline, CDR1 is WNHNN and CDR2 is SYGVQD (reference sequence). CDR3 residues: CASSESHSPGGGAESYEQYF. The DNA for the CDR3 is TGCGCCAGCAGTGAGTCCCATAGCCCTGGAGGGGGGGCGGAATCCTACGAGCAGTACTTC.

V gene TRBV19 combines with J gene TRBJ1-2, with D perhaps TRBD1 (6 bases). Germline loops: CDR1 LNHDA, CDR2 SQIVND (reference sequence). This CDR3 region has 16 residues. Trimming removed 2 bases from V and 0 bases from J, with 13 bases in between. This CDR3 reads CASSIRGQSPNYGYTF. CDR3 coding DNA: TGTGCCAGTAGTATAAGAGGACAGTCCCCTAACTATGGCTACACCTTC.

The V gene is TRBV27, the J gene TRBJ2-7; possible D gene TRBD2, 6 bases. CDR3 length: 14 residues. With 4 bases removed from V and 1 base from J, the gap between germline ends came to 11 bases. Germline V lookup: CDR1 MNHEY, CDR2 SMNVEV (reference sequence). CDR3 sequence reads: CASSWQGLSYEQYF. DNA of the CDR3: TGTGCCAGCAGTTGGCAGGGACTGTCCTACGAGCAGTACTTC.